The TCR beta chain under discussion was sequenced for a study of T cells in Graves' hyperthyroidism and ophthalmopathy. Regions amplified from RNA transcripts were the TCR beta CDR3 regions. First-round RT-PCR targeting the TCR CDR3 was performed with the HTBI primer set. TCRdb recomputed calls from the multiplex PCR reads with MiXCR, one row per CDR3 protein. The sample includes about 350,000 distinct CDR3 sequences, over 11% seen only once; the top ten take 20% to 25%. This CDR3 is built from 13 residues. The germline CDR1 and CDR2 sequences are KGHDR and SFDVKD. V was shortened by 3 bases and J by 8 bases, with 12 bases between the two germline ends. Graves' hyperthyroidism qualified as stable when ophthalmopathy did not progress within 18 months. Clinical symptoms, serum thyroxine and TRAb, thyroid ultrasound and orbital computed tomography were used for the diagnoses. Findings and limits, study-wide: Expanded thyroid clonotypes (above 0.001) were mostly also found in blood.

This clonotype was picked up a small number of times. What it binds is not known. The clonotype comes from a woman younger than 45 with Graves' hyperthyroidism. The rearrangement uses TRBV24-1 and TRBJ1-2, with D possibly being TRBD1 (5 bases). The specimen sequenced was blood. Written as DNA, the CDR3 is TGTGCCACCAGTGATCCAGGGCAGGTCGGCTACACCTTC. Its translation: CATSDPGQVGYTF.